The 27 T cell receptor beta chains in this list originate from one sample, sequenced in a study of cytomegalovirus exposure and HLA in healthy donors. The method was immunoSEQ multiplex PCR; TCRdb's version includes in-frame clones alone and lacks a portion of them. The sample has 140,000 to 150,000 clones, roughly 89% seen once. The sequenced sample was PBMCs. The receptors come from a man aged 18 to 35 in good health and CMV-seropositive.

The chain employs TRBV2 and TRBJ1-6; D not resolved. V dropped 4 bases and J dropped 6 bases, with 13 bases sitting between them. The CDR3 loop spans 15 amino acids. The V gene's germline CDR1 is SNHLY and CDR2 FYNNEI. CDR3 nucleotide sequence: TGTGCCAGCAGTGTATCGCAGATCCCTAATTCACCCCTCCACTTT. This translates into CASSVSQIPNSPLHF. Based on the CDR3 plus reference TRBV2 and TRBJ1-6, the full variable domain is EPEVTQTPSHQVTQMGQEVILRCVPISNHLYFYWYRQILGQKVEFLVSFYNNEISEKSEIFDDQFSVERPDGSNFTLKIRSTKLEDSAMYFCASSVSQIPNSPLHFGNGTRLTVT.

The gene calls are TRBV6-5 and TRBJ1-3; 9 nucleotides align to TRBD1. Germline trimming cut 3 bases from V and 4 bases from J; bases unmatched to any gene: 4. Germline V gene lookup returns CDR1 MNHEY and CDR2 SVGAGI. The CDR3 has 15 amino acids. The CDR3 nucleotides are TGTGCCAGCAGTTATGACAGGGGGGGAGGAAACACCATATATTTT. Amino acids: CASSYDRGGGNTIYF.

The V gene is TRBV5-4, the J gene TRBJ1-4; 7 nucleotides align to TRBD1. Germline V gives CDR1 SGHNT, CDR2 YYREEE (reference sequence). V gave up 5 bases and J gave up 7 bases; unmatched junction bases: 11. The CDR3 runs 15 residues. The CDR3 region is CASSYTGTEGEKLFF. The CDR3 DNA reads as TGTGCCAGCAGTTATACCGGGACAGAAGGTGAAAAACTGTTTTTT.

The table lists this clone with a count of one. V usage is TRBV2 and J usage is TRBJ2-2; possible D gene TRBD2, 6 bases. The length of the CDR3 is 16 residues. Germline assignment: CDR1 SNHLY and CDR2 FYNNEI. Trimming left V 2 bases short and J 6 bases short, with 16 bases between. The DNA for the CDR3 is TGTGCCAGCAGTGAAACCCCGACTAGTGTGGCCGGGGAGCTGTTTTTT. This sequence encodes CASSETPTSVAGELFF.

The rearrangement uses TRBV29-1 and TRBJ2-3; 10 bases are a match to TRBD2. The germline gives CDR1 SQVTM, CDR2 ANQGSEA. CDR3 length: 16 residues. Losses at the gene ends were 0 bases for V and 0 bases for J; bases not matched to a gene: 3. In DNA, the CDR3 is TGCAGCGTTGAAGAAGGGACTAGCGTTAGCACAGATACGCAGTATTTT. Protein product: CSVEEGTSVSTDTQYF.

The CDR3 DNA reads as TGTGCCAGCGCTCAAGCTAGCGGGAGGTACAATGAGCAGTTCTTC. Its translation is CASAQASGRYNEQFF. The chain joins TRBV11-2 to TRBJ2-1; 11 bases are shared with TRBD2. This CDR3 contains 15 residues. Germline V lookup: CDR1 SGHAT, CDR2 FQNNGV. V lost 8 bases, J lost 4 bases, and 7 bases stayed unmatched.

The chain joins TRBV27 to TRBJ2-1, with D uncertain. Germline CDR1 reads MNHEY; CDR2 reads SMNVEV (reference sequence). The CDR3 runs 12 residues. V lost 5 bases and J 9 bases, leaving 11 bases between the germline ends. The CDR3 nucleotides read TGTGCCAGCAGTGCAGCGCCTAGTGAGCAGTTCTTC. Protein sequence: CASSAAPSEQFF.

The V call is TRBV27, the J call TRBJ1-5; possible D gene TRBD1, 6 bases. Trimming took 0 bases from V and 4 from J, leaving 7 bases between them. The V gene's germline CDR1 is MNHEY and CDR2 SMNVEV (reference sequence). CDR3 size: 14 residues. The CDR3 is CASSLSGGNQPQHF. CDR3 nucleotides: TGTGCCAGCAGTTTATCAGGGGGAAATCAGCCCCAGCATTTT.

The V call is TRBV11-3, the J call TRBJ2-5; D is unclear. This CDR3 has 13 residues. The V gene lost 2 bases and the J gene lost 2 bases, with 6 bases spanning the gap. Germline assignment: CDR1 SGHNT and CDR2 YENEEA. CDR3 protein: CASSLNGQETQYF. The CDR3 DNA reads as TGTGCCAGCAGCTTAAACGGTCAAGAGACCCAGTACTTC. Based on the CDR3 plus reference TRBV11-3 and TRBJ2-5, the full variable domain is EAGVVQSPRYKIIEKKQPVAFWCNPISGHNTLYWYLQNLGQGPELLIRYENEEAVDDSQLPKDRFSAERLKGVDSTLKIQPAELGDSAVYLCASSLNGQETQYFGPGTRLLVL.

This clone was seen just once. DNA of the CDR3: TGTGCCAGCAGTTTAGGGACTAGCGATTACACAGATACGCAGTATTTT. This codes for CASSLGTSDYTDTQYF. The chain uses TRBV27 and TRBJ2-3; TRBD2 matches 10 bases. Germline trimming cut 2 bases from V and 2 bases from J; bases unmatched to any gene: 4. This CDR3 contains 16 residues. Germline V lookup: CDR1 MNHEY, CDR2 SMNVEV (reference sequence).

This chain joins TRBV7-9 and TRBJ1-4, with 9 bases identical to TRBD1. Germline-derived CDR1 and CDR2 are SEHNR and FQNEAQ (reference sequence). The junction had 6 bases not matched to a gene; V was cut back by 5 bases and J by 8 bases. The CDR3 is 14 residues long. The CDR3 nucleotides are TGTGCCAGCAGCCCCGGACAGGGGATGGAAAAACTGTTTTTT. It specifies CASSPGQGMEKLFF.

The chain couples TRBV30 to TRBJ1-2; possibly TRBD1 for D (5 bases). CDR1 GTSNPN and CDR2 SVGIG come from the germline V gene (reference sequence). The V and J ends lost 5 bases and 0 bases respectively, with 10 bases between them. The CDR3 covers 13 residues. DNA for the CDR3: TGTGCCTGGGTGGGGGAGGCTAACTATGGCTACACCTTC. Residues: CAWVGEANYGYTF. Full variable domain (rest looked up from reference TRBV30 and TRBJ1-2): SQTIHQWPATLVQPVGSPLSLECTVEGTSNPNLYWYRQAAGRGLQLLFYSVGIGQISSEVPQNLSASRPQDRQFILSSKKLLLSDSGFYLCAWVGEANYGYTFGSGTRLTVV.

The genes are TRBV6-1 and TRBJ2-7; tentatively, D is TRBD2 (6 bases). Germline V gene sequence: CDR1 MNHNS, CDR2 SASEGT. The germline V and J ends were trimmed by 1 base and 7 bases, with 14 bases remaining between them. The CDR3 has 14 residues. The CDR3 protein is CASSEGGVLREQYF. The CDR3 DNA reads TGTGCCAGCAGTGAAGGCGGGGTGTTGCGTGAGCAGTACTTC.

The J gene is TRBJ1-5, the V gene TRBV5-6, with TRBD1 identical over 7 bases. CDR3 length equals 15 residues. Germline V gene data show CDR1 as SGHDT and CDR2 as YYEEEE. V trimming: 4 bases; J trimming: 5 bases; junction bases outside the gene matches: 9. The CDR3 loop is CASSRGSRGYQPQHF. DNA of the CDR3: TGTGCCAGCAGCCGGGGCTCCAGGGGGTATCAGCCCCAGCATTTT. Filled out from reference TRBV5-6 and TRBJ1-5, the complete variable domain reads DAGVTQSPTHLIKTRGQQVTLRCSPKSGHDTVSWYQQALGQGPQFIFQYYEEEERQRGNFPDRFSGHQFPNYSSELNVNALLLGDSALYLCASSRGSRGYQPQHFGDGTRLSIL.

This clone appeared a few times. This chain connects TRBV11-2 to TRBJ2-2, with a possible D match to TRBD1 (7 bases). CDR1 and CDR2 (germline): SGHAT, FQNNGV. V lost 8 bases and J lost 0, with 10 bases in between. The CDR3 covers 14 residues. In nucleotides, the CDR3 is TGTGCCAGCTGCGGGACAGCGAACACCGGGGAGCTGTTTTTT. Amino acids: CASCGTANTGELFF.

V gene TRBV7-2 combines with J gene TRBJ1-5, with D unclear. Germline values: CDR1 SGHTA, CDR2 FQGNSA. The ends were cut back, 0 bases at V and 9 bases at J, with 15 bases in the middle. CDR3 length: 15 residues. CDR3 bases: TGTGCCAGCAGCTTAGCGAAGGCAGGCGTTGGGCCCCAGCATTTT. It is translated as CASSLAKAGVGPQHF.

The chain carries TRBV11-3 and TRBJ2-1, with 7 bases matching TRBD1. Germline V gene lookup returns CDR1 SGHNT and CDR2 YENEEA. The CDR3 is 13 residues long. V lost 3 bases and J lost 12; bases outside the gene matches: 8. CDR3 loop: CASSFMTGLVQFF. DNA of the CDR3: TGTGCCAGCAGCTTCATGACAGGGCTAGTGCAGTTCTTC.

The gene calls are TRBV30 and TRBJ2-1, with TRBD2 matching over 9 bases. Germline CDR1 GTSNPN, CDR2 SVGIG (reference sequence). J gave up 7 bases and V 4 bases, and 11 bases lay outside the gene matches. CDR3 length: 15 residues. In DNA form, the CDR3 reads TGTGCCTGGAACGGTGGCGGGGGGGCTGGAAATGAGCAGTTCTTC. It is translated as CAWNGGGGAGNEQFF. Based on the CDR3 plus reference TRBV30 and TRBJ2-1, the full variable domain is SQTIHQWPATLVQPVGSPLSLECTVEGTSNPNLYWYRQAAGRGLQLLFYSVGIGQISSEVPQNLSASRPQDRQFILSSKKLLLSDSGFYLCAWNGGGGAGNEQFFGPGTRLTVL.

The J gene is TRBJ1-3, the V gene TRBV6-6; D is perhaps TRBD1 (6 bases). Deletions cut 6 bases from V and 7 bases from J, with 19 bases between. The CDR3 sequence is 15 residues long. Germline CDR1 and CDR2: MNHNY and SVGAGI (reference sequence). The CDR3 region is CASSRTDYSGNTIYF. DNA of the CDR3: TGTGCCAGCAGCAGGACAGACTATAGTGGGAACACCATATATTTT.

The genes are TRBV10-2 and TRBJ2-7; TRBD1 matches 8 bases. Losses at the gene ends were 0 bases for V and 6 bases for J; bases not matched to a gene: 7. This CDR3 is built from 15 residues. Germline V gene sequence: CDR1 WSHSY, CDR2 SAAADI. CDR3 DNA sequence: TGCGCCAGCAGTGAGTCGGCGGACAGGGCGGGCGAGCAGTACTTC. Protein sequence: CASSESADRAGEQYF.

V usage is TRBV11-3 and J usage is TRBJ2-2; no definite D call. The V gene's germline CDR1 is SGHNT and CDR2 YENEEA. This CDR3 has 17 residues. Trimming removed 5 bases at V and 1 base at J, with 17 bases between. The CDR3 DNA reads TGTGCCAGCAGCACTCTCTCCCCAGGCGTGAACACCGGGGAGCTGTTTTTT. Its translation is CASSTLSPGVNTGELFF.

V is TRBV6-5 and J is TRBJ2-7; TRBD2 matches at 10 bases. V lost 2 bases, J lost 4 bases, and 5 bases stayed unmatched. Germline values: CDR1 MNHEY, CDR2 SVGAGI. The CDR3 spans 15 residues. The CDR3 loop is CASSYKAGGQYEQYF. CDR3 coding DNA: TGTGCCAGCAGTTACAAAGCGGGAGGGCAGTACGAGCAGTACTTC.

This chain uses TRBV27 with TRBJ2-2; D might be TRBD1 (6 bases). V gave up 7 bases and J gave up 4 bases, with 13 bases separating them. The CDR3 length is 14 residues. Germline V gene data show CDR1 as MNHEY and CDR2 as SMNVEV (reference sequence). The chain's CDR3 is CASTQGLGTGELFF. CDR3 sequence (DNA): TGTGCCAGCACCCAGGGGCTCGGCACCGGGGAGCTGTTTTTT.

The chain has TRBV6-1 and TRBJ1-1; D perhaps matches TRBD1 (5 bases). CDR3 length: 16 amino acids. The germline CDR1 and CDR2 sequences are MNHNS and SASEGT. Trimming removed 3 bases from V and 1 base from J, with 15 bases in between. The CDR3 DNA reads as TGTGCCAGCAGTGAGATCCGGTGGCAGGGGAACACTGAAGCTTTCTTT. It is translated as CASSEIRWQGNTEAFF.

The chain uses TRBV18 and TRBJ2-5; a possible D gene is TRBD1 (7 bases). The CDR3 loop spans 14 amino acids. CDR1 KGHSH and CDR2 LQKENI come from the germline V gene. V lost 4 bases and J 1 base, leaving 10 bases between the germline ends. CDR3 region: CASSRGTAQETQYF. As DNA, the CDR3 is TGTGCCAGCTCACGCGGGACAGCCCAAGAGACCCAGTACTTC.

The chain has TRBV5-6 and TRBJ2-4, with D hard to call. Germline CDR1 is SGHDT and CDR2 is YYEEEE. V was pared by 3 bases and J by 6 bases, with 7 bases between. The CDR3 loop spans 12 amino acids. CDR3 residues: CASSSVRNIQYF. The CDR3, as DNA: TGTGCCAGCAGCTCTGTCAGAAACATTCAGTACTTC.

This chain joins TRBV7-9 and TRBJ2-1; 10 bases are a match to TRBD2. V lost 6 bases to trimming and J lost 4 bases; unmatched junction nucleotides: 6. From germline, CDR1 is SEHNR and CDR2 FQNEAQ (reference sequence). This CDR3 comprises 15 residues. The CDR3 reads CASSPRTSGYNEQFF. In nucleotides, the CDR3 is TGTGCCAGCAGTCCAAGGACTAGCGGATACAATGAGCAGTTCTTC.